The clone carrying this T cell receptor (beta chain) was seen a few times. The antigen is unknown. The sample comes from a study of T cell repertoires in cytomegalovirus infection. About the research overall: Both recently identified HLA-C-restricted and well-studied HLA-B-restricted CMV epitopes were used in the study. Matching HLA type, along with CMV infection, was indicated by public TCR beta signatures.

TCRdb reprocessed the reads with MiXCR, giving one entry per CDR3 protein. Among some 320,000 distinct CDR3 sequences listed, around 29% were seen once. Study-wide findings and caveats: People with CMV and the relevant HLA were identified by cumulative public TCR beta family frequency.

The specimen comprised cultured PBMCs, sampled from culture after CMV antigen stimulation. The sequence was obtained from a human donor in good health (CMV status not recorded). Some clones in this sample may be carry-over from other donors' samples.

CDR3 residues: CASSPTSGTRDQPQHF. The CDR3 bases are TGTGCCAGCAGCCCCACTTCCGGGACCAGGGATCAGCCCCAGCATTTT. The chain has TRBV9 and TRBJ1-5; TRBD1 might be the D (5 bases). Trimming took 4 bases from V and 5 from J, leaving 19 bases between them. CDR1 and CDR2 (germline): SGDLS, YYNGEE. This CDR3 contains 16 residues.